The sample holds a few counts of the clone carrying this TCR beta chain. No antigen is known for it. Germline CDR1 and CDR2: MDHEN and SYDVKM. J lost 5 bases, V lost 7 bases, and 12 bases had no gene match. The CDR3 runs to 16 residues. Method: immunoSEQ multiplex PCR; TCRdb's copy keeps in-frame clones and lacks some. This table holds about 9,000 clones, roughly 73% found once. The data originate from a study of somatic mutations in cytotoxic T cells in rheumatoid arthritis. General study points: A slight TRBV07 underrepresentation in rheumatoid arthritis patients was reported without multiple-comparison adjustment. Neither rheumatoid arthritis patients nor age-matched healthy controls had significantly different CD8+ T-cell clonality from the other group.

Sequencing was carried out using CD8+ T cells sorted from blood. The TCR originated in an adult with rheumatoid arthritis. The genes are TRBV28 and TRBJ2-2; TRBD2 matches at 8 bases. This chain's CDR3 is CASTLREGLFTGELFF. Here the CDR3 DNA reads TGTGCCAGCACCCTCCGGGAGGGCCTGTTTACCGGGGAGCTGTTTTTT. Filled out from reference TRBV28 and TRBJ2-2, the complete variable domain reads DVKVTQSSRYLVKRTGEKVFLECVQDMDHENMFWYRQDPGLGLRLIYFSYDVKMKEKGDIPEGYSVSREKKERFSLILESASTNQTSMYLCASTLREGLFTGELFFGEGSRLTVL.